Below, 9 T cell receptor beta chains from the same sample are listed, as sequenced in a study of blood T cell repertoires in COVID-19. Repertoires were generated with immunoSEQ multiplex PCR, while TCRdb's copy carries only in-frame clones and drops some. The repertoire has 210,000 or so clones, 75% to 85% of them found once; the top ten carry around 7.4%. Sequencing input: PBMCs or T cells enriched from blood (not recorded which). The receptors were gathered from a woman between 35 and 50 years old with acute COVID-19.

The V call is TRBV29-1, the J call TRBJ1-2; D is perhaps TRBD1 (5 bases). Trimming removed 1 base from V and 2 bases from J, with 14 bases in between. Germline V gives CDR1 SQVTM, CDR2 ANQGSEA. CDR3 length: 15 residues. CDR3 nucleotides: TGCAGCGTTGAAGGTGTCAGGGTCGCGAACTATGGCTACACCTTC. This sequence encodes CSVEGVRVANYGYTF.

The rearrangement links TRBV6-5 to TRBJ1-5; a possible D gene is TRBD1 (5 bases). Looked up from germline, CDR1 is MNHEY and CDR2 is SVGAGI. V was clipped by 6 bases and J by 6 bases, with 15 bases between them. The CDR3 contains 14 residues. The CDR3 coding sequence is TGTGCCAGCAGCGCTCCAGGGTCAGGTCAGCCCCAGCATTTT. This gives the protein CASSAPGSGQPQHF.

The V gene is TRBV7-3, the J gene TRBJ1-1; D remains unclear. CDR1 and CDR2 (germline): SGHTA, FQGTGA. Trimming left V 0 bases short and J 0 bases short, with 8 bases between. The CDR3 extends over 15 amino acids. CDR3 sequence (DNA): TGTGCCAGCAGCTTAACTCCTCTTATGAACACTGAAGCTTTCTTT. This translates into CASSLTPLMNTEAFF.

The chain has TRBV19 and TRBJ2-2; D ambiguous. This CDR3 is built from 16 residues. CDR1 and CDR2 from the germline V gene are LNHDA and SQIVND (reference sequence). The V and J ends lost 6 bases and 4 bases respectively, with 18 bases between them. The CDR3 sequence is CASSPPRTELTGELFF. The CDR3 coding sequence is TGTGCCAGTAGCCCACCCCGTACAGAGCTCACCGGGGAGCTGTTTTTT.

In the case of this clone: Since no conserved phenylalanine or tryptophan closes the CDR3, a read error is the likely cause. The DNA is left out, because the CDR3 cannot be placed on it with certainty; the CDR3 is given as TCRdb lists it. The CDR3 sequence: CASSERGQC. The genes are TRBV7-7 and TRBJ1-2; the D call of TRBD1 is as the table states it, not checked on the DNA. Germline CDR1 SSHAT, CDR2 FNYEAQ (reference sequence). The CDR3 comprises 9 residues, both ends counted.

The CDR3 protein is CASSLGAGGIYNEQFF. CDR3 nucleotide sequence: TGTGCCAGCAGCTTAGGGGCAGGGGGCATTTACAATGAGCAGTTCTTC. V usage is TRBV11-3 and J usage is TRBJ2-1; 8 bases map to TRBD1. Trimming at V came to 1 base and at J to 4 bases, leaving 6 bases not matched to a gene. The germline CDR1 and CDR2 sequences are SGHNT and YENEEA. The CDR3 is 16 amino acids. Looking up the rest from reference TRBV11-3 and TRBJ2-1 gives the full variable domain: EAGVVQSPRYKIIEKKQPVAFWCNPISGHNTLYWYLQNLGQGPELLIRYENEEAVDDSQLPKDRFSAERLKGVDSTLKIQPAELGDSAVYLCASSLGAGGIYNEQFFGPGTRLTVL.

The chain combines TRBV4-1 with TRBJ1-6; no firm D call. The CDR3 is 15 residues long. Germline V gene lookup returns CDR1 MGHRA and CDR2 YSYEKL. V lost 3 bases, J lost 8 bases, and 14 bases lay in between. CDR3 sequence: CASSHDPPGHSPLHF. CDR3 DNA sequence: TGCGCCAGCAGCCATGACCCCCCGGGTCATTCACCCCTCCACTTT.

The rearrangement uses TRBV7-8 and TRBJ1-1; TRBD1 might be the D (6 bases). Germline CDR1 and CDR2: SGHVS and FQNEAQ. Trimming left V 7 bases short and J 1 base short, with 16 bases between. CDR3 length: 15 residues. The CDR3 DNA sequence: TGTGCCAGCAAACCTACCGGGACACCGAACACTGAAGCTTTCTTT. It codes for CASKPTGTPNTEAFF.

This chain connects TRBV6-5 to TRBJ1-3; 7 bases agree with TRBD1. Trimming took 5 bases from V and 0 from J; bases not matched to a gene: 4. Germline V gene data show CDR1 as MNHEY and CDR2 as SVGAGI. The CDR3 is made up of 15 amino acids. CDR3 bases: TGTGCCAGCAGTCCGGACAGGTCCTCTGGAAACACCATATATTTT. It yields the protein CASSPDRSSGNTIYF.